Included here is one T cell receptor (beta chain) sequence, with context. The antigen remains unidentified. Looked up from germline, CDR1 is SGHRS and CDR2 is YFSETQ. J gave up 8 bases and V 3 bases, and 8 bases lay outside the gene matches. CDR3 size: 15 residues. The data stem from a study of graft-versus-host responses after intestinal transplantation. Method: immunoSEQ multiplex PCR; TCRdb's copy keeps in-frame clones and lacks some. The table includes 80,000 to 100,000 clones, 92% detected once. The sequence came from a human donor who received an intestinal transplant. This sample comprised unstimulated CD4+ T cells sorted from spleen or lymph node cells, obtained before intestinal transplant. This chain uses TRBV5-1 with TRBJ2-1, with 10 bases matching TRBD2. Written as DNA, the CDR3 is TGCGCCAGCAGCTACCCTAGCGGGAGAAACGATGAGCAGTTCTTC. This codes for CASSYPSGRNDEQFF.